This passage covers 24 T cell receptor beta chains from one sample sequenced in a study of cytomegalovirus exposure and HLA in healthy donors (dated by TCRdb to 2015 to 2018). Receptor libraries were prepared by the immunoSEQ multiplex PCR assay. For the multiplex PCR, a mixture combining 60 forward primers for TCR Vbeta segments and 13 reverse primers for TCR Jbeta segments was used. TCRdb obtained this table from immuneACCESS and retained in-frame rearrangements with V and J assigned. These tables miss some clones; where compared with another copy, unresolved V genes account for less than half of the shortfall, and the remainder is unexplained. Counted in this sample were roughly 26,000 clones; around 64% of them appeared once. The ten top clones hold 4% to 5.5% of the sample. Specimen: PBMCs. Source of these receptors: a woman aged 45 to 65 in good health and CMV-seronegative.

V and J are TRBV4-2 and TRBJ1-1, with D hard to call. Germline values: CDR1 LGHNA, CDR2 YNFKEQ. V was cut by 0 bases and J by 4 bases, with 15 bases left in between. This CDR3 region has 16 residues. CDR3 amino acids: CASSQDYTAAGTEAFF. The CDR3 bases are TGTGCCAGCAGCCAAGATTATACAGCCGCCGGCACTGAAGCTTTCTTT.

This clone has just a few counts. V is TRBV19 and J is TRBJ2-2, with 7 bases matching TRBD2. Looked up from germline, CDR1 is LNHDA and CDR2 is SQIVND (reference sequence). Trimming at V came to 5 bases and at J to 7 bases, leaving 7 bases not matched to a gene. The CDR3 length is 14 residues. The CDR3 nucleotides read TGTGCCAGTAGTCAGCGGGGAGGAGGCGGGGAGCTGTTTTTT. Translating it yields CASSQRGGGGELFF.

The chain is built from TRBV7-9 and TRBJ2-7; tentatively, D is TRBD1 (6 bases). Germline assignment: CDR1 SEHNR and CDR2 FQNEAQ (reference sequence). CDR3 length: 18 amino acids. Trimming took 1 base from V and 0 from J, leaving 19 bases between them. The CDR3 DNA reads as TGTGCCAGCAGCTTAGTTTGGTTATTAGGGGGAGACTCCTACGAGCAGTACTTC. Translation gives CASSLVWLLGGDSYEQYF.

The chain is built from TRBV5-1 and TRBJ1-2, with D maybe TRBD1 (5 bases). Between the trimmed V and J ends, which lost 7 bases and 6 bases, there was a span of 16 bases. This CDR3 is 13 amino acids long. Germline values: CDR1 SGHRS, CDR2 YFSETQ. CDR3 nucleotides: TGCGCCAGCCACCTAGGGGCCCGGGATGGCTACACCTTC. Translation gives CASHLGARDGYTF.

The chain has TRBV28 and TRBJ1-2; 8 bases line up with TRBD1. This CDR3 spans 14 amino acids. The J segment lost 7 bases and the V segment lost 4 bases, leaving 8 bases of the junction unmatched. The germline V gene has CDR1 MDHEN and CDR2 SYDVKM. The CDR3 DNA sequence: TGTGCCAGCAGTTCAGGACAGGGTCCCGCTGGCTACACCTTC. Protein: CASSSGQGPAGYTF.

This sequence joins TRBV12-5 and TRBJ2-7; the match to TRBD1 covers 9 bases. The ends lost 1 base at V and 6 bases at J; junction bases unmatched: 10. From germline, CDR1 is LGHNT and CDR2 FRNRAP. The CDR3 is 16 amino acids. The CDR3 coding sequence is TGTGCTAGTGGTTTGGAAACCGGGACAGGGCTAACCGAGCAGTACTTC. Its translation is CASGLETGTGLTEQYF. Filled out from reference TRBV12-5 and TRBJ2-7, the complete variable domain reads DARVTQTPRHKVTEMGQEVTMRCQPILGHNTVFWYRQTMMQGLELLAYFRNRAPLDDSGMPKDRFSAEMPDATLATLKIQPSEPRDSAVYFCASGLETGTGLTEQYFGPGTRLTVT.

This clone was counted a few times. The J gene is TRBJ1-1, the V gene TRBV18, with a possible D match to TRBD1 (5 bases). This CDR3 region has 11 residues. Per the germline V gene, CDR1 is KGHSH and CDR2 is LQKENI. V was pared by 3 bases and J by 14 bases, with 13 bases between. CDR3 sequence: CASSPGQVAFF. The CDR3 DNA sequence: TGTGCCAGCTCACCGGGGCAGGTAGCCTTCTTT.

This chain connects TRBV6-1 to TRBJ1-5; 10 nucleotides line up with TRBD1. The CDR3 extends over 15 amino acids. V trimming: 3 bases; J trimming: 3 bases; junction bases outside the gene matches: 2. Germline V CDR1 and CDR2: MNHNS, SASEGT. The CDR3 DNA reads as TGTGCCAGCAGTGATGGGACAGGGGTCAATCAGCCCCAGCATTTT. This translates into CASSDGTGVNQPQHF.

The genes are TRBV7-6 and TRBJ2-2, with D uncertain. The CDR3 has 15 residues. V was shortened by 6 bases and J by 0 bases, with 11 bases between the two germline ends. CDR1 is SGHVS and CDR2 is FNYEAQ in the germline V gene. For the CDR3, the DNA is TGTGCCAGCAGTCCCGTGCAGACGAACACCGGGGAGCTGTTTTTT. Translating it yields CASSPVQTNTGELFF.

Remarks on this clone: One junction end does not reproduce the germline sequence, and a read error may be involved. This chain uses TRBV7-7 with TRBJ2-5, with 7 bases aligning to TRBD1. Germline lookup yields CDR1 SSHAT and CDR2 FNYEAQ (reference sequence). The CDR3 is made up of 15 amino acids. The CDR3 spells CASSLERGREETQYF. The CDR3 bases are TGTGCTAGCAGCTTAGAAAGGGGGCGGGAAGAGACCCAGTACTTC.

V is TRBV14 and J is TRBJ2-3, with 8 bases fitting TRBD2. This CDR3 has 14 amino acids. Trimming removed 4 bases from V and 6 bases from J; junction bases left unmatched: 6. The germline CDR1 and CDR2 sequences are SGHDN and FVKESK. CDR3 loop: CASSLGRGRDTQYF. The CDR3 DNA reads TGTGCCAGCAGCCTCGGGAGGGGCAGGGATACGCAGTATTTT. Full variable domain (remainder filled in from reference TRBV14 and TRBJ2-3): EAGVTQFPSHSVIEKGQTVTLRCDPISGHDNLYWYRRVMGKEIKFLLHFVKESKQDESGMPNNRFLAERTGGTYSTLKVQPAELEDSGVYFCASSLGRGRDTQYFGPGTRLTVL.

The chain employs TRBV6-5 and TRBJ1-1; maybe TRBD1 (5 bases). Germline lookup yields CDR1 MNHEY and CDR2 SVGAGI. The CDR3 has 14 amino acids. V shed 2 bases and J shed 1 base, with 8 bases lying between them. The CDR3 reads CASSYTQGNTEAFF. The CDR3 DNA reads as TGTGCCAGCAGTTACACCCAGGGGAACACTGAAGCTTTCTTT.

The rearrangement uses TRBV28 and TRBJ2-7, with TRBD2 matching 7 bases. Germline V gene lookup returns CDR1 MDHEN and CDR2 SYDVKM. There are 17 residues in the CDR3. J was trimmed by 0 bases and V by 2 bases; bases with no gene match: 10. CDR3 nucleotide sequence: TGTGCCAGCAGTTTAAATAGTTTGGGGACTACCTCCTACGAGCAGTACTTC. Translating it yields CASSLNSLGTTSYEQYF.

CDR3 amino acids: CASSEVQGRNIQYF. DNA of the CDR3: TGTGCCAGCAGTGAGGTACAGGGTAGAAACATTCAGTACTTC. The J gene is TRBJ2-4, the V gene TRBV6-5; possibly TRBD1 for D (6 bases). V dropped 5 bases and J dropped 6 bases, with 14 bases sitting between them. This CDR3 region has 14 residues. CDR1 is MNHEY and CDR2 is SVGAGI in the germline V gene.

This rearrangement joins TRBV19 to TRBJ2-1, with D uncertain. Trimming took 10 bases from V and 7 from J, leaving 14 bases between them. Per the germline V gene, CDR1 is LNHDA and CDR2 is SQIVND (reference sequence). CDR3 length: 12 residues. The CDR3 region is CATYGSTNEQFF. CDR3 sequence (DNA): TGTGCCACCTACGGGTCAACTAATGAGCAGTTCTTC. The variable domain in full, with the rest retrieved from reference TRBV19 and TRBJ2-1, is DGGITQSPKYLFRKEGQNVTLSCEQNLNHDAMYWYRQDPGQGLRLIYYSQIVNDFQKGDIAEGYSVSREKKESFPLTVTSAQKNPTAFYLCATYGSTNEQFFGPGTRLTVL.

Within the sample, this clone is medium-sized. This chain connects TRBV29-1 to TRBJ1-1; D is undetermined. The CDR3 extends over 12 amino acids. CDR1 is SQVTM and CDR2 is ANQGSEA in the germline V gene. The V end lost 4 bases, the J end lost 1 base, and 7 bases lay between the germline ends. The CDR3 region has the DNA TGCAGCGTTGTCTGGCAGAACACTGAAGCTTTCTTT. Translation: CSVVWQNTEAFF.

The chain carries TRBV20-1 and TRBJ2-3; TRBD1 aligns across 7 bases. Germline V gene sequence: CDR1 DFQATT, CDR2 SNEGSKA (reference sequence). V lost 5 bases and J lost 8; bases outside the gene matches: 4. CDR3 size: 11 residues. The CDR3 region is CSAVQGSTQYF. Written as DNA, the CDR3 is TGCAGTGCTGTACAGGGGTCTACGCAGTATTTT.

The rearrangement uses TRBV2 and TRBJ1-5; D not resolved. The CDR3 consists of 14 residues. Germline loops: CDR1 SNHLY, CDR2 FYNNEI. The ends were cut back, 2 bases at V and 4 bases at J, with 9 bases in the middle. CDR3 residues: CASSELAGNQPQHF. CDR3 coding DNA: TGTGCCAGCAGTGAATTGGCGGGGAATCAGCCCCAGCATTTT. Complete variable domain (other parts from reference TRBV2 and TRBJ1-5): EPEVTQTPSHQVTQMGQEVILRCVPISNHLYFYWYRQILGQKVEFLVSFYNNEISEKSEIFDDQFSVERPDGSNFTLKIRSTKLEDSAMYFCASSELAGNQPQHFGDGTRLSIL.

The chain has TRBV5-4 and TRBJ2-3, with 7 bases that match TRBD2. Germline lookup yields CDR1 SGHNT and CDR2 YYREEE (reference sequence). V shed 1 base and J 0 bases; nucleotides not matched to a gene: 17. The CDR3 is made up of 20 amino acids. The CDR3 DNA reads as TGTGCCAGCAGCTTGTTTCCCCCCCGAATGGGTAGCGGGAGCACAGATACGCAGTATTTT. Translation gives CASSLFPPRMGSGSTDTQYF. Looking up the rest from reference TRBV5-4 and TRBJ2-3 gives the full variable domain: ETGVTQSPTHLIKTRGQQVTLRCSSQSGHNTVSWYQQALGQGPQFIFQYYREEENGRGNFPPRFSGLQFPNYSSELNVNALELDDSALYLCASSLFPPRMGSGSTDTQYFGPGTRLTVL.

The CDR3 loop reads CASSSGQGEAFF. CDR3 DNA: TGTGCCAGCAGCTCGGGACAGGGTGAAGCTTTCTTT. J is TRBJ1-1 and V is TRBV7-6, with 9 bases identical to TRBD1. Germline V gene sequence: CDR1 SGHVS, CDR2 FNYEAQ. The CDR3 covers 12 residues. Trimming at V came to 4 bases and at J to 7 bases, leaving 1 base not matched to a gene.

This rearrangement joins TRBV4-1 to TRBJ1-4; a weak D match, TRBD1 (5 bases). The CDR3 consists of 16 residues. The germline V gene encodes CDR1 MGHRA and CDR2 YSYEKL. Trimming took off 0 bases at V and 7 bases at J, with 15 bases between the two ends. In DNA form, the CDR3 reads TGCGCCAGCAGCCAAGAAGCGTGGGGGACTGGTGAAAAACTGTTTTTT. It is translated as CASSQEAWGTGEKLFF.

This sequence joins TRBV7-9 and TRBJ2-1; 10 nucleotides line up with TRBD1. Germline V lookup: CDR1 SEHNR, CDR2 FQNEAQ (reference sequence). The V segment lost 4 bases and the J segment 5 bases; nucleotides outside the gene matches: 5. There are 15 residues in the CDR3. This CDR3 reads CASSYTDRGNNEQFF. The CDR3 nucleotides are TGTGCCAGCAGCTATACGGACAGGGGGAACAATGAGCAGTTCTTC.

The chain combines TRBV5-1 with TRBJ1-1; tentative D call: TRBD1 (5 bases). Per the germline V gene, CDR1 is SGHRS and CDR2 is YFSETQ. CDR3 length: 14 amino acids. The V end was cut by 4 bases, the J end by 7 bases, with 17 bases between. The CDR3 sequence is CASSPRGGAYEAFF. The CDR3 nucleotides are TGCGCCAGCAGCCCGAGGGGCGGGGCGTATGAAGCTTTCTTT. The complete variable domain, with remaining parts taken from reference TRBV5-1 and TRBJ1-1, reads KAGVTQTPRYLIKTRGQQVTLSCSPISGHRSVSWYQQTPGQGLQFLFEYFSETQRNKGNFPGRFSGRQFSNSRSEMNVSTLELGDSALYLCASSPRGGAYEAFFGQGTRLTVV.

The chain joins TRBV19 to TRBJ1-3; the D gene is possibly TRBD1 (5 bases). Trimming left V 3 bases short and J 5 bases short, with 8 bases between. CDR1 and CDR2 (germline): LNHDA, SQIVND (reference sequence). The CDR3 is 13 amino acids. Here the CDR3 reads CASSITGRNTIYF. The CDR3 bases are TGTGCCAGTAGTATTACAGGAAGAAACACCATATATTTT. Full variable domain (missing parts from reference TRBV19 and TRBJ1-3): DGGITQSPKYLFRKEGQNVTLSCEQNLNHDAMYWYRQDPGQGLRLIYYSQIVNDFQKGDIAEGYSVSREKKESFPLTVTSAQKNPTAFYLCASSITGRNTIYFGEGSWLTVV.